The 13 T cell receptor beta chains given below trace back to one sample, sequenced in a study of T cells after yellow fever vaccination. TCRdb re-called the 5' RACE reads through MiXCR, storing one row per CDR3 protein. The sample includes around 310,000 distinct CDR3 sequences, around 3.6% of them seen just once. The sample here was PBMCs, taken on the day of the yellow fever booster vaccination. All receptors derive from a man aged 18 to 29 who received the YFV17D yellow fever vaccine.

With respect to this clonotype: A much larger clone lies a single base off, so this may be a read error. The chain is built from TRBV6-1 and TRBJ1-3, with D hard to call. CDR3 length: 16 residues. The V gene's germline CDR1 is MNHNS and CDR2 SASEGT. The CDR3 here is CVSSVSRTASGNTIYF. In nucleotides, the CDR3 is TGTGTCAGCAGTGTATCCCGGACGGCCTCTGGAAACACCATATATTTT.

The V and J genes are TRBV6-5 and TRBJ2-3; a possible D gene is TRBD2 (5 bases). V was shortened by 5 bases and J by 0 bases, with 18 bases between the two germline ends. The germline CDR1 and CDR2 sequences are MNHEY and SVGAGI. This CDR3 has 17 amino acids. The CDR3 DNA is TGTGCCAGCAGTCCCCGAGGGAGCTATTCAAGCACAGATACGCAGTATTTT. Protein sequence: CASSPRGSYSSTDTQYF.

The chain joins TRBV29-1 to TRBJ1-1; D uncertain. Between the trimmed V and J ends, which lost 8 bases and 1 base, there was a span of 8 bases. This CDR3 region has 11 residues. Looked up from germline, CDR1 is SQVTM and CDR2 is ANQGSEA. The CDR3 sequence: CSRNPNTEAFF. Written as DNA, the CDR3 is TGCAGCCGAAATCCGAACACTGAAGCTTTCTTT. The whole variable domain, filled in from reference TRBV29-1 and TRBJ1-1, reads SAVISQKPSRDICQRGTSLTIQCQVDSQVTMMFWYRQQPGQSLTLIATANQGSEATYESGFVIDKFPISRPNLTFSTLTVSNMSPEDSSIYLCSRNPNTEAFFGQGTRLTVV.

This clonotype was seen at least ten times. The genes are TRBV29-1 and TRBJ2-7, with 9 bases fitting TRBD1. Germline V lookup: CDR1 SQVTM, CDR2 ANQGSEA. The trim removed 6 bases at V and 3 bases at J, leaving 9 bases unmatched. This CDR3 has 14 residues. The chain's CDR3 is CSVPGTGYLYEQYV. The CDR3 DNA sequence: TGCAGCGTCCCCGGGACAGGGTACCTCTACGAGCAGTACGTC.

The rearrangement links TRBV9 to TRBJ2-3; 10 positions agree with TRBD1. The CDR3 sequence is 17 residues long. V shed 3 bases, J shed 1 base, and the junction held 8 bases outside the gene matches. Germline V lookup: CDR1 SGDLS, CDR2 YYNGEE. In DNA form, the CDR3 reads TGTGCCAGCAGCGCGCGGGGAGGGACAGGGGGCACAGATACGCAGTATTTT. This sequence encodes CASSARGGTGGTDTQYF.

CDR3 in amino acids: CASSVAGTGGEQFF. CDR3 nucleotides: TGTGCCAGCAGCGTAGCCGGGACAGGGGGTGAGCAGTTCTTC. V gene TRBV9 combines with J gene TRBJ2-1; 11 bases map to TRBD1. This CDR3 is 14 amino acids long. CDR1 and CDR2 from the germline V gene are SGDLS and YYNGEE. Germline trimming cut 0 bases from V and 9 bases from J; bases unmatched to any gene: 2.

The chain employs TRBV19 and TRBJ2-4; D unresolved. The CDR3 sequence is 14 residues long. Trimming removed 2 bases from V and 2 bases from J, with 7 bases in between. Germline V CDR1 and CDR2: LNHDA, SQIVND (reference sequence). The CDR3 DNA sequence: TGTGCCAGTAGTATATGGGCGCCCAAAAACATTCAGTACTTC. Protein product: CASSIWAPKNIQYF. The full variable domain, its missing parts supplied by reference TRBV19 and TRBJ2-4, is DGGITQSPKYLFRKEGQNVTLSCEQNLNHDAMYWYRQDPGQGLRLIYYSQIVNDFQKGDIAEGYSVSREKKESFPLTVTSAQKNPTAFYLCASSIWAPKNIQYFGAGTRLSVL.

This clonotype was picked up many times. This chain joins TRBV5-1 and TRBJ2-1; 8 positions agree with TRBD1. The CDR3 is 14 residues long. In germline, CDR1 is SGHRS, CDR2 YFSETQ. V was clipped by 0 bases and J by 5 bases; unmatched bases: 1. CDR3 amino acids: CASSLEDRDNEQFF. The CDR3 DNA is TGCGCCAGCAGCTTGGAGGACAGGGACAATGAGCAGTTCTTC.

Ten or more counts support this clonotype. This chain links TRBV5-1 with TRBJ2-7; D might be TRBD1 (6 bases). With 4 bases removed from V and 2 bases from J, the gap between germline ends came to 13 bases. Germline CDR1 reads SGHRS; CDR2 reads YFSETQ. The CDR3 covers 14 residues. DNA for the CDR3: TGCGCCAGCAGCCTCGGGACACCAACCTACGAGCAGTACTTC. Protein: CASSLGTPTYEQYF.

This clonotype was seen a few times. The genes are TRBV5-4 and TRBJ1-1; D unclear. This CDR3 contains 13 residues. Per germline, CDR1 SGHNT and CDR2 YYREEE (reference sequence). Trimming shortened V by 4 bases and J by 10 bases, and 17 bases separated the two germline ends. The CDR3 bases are TGTGCCAGCAGCCCGAGTGGAGGACTTTTAGCTTTCTTT. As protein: CASSPSGGLLAFF. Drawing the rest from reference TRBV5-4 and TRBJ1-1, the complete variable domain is ETGVTQSPTHLIKTRGQQVTLRCSSQSGHNTVSWYQQALGQGPQFIFQYYREEENGRGNFPPRFSGLQFPNYSSELNVNALELDDSALYLCASSPSGGLLAFFGQGTRLTVV.

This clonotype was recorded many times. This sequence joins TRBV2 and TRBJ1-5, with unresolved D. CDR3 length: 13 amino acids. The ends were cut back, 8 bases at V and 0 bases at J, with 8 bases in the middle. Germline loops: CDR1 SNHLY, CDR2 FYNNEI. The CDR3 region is CASQGDSNQPQHF. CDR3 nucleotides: TGTGCCAGCCAAGGAGATAGCAATCAGCCCCAGCATTTT.

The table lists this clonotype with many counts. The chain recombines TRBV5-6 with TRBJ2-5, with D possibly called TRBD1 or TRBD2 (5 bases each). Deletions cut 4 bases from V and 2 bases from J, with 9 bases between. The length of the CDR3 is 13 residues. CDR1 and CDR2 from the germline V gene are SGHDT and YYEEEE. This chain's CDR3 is CASSRGRQETQYF. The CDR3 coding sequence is TGTGCCAGCAGCCGGGGACGTCAAGAGACCCAGTACTTC.

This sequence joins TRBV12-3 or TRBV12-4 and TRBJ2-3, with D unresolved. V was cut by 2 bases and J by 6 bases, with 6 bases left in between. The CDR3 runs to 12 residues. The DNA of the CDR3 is TGTGCCAGCAGTTTATGGTTGGATACGCAGTATTTT. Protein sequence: CASSLWLDTQYF.